The present T cell receptor beta chain was sequenced within a study of response to subunit inactivated influenza vaccine (dated 2018 in TCRdb). For the wider study: To follow how T cells responded to a trivalent subunit inactivated influenza vaccine, the researchers relied on deep quantitative profiling of the T cell receptor repertoire. Study-level results and caveats: According to the authors, only a limited number of new T cells may be recruited by each seasonal influenza vaccination.

The library was built by means of RT-PCR. TCRdb names Illumina HiSeq 2500 as the instrument used. TCRdb cleaned the public reads at Q25 with fastp, built clones with MiXCR and kept in-frame beta chains. Each record represents a unique CDR3 protein, reported with the most common genes and DNA among its rows. This sample has roughly 700,000 distinct CDR3 sequences in its table, and 15% to 18% of those were observed once. In total, the top ten clones hold around 10% of the sample. V was cut back by 9 bases and J by 2 bases, leaving a gap of 11 bases between them. The germline V gene encodes CDR1 MNHEY and CDR2 SMNVEV (reference sequence). The cysteine opens and the phenylalanine closes a CDR3 of 13 amino acids. Kept here is only the CDR3 DNA, which spans 39 bases and is read in frame from base 1. To note about this clonotype: No cognate antigen has been identified for it. Base qualities are not provided; no much larger clone lies one nucleotide away.

The receptor was isolated from a man aged 45-65 years who received an inactivated influenza vaccine. Donor details come from another sample of the same person, matched by shared clones. The material was PBMCs from blood, obtained less than 13 days after vaccination. The chain is assembled from TRBV27 and TRBJ1-5; TRBD1 is perhaps the D gene, given 5 matching bases. The CDR3 is CASPGGGNQPQHF. The DNA reads as follows: TGTGCCAGTCCCGGGGGTGGCAATCAGCCCCAGCATTTT.